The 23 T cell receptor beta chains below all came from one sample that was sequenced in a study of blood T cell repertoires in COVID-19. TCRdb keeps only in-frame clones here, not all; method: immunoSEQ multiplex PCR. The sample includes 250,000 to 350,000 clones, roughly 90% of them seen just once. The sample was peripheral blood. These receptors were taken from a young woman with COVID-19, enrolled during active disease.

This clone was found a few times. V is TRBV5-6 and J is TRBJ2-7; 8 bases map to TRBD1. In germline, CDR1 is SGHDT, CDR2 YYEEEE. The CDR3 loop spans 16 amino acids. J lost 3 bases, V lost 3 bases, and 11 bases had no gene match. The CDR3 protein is CASSSSEDRGFYEQYF. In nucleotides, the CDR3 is TGTGCCAGCAGCTCGTCTGAAGACAGGGGCTTCTACGAGCAGTACTTC.

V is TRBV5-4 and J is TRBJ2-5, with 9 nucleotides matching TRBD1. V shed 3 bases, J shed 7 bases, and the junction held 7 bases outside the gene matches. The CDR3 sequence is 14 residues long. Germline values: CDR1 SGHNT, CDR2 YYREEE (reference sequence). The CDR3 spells CASSSTGGYGTQYF. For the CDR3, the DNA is TGTGCCAGCAGCTCAACAGGGGGCTACGGGACCCAGTACTTC.

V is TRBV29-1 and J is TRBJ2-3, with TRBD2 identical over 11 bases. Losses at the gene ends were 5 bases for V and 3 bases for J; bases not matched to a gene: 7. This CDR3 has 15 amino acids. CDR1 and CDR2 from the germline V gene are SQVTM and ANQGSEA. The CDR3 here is CSVSATSGVTDTQYF. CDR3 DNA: TGCAGCGTTTCCGCGACTAGCGGGGTTACAGATACGCAGTATTTT.

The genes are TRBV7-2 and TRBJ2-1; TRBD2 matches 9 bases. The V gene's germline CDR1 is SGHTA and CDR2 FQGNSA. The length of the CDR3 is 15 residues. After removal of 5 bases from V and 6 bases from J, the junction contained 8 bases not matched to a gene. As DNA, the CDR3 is TGTGCCAGCAGCCCCCGGCTAGCGGGGATCAATGAGCAGTTCTTC. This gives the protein CASSPRLAGINEQFF.

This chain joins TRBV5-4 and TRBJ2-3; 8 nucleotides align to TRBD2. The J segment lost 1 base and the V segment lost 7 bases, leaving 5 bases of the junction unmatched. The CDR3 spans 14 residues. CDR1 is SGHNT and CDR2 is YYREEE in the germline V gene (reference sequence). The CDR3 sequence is CASSTSVGTDTQYF. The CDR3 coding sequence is TGTGCCAGCTCGACTAGCGTCGGCACAGATACGCAGTATTTT.

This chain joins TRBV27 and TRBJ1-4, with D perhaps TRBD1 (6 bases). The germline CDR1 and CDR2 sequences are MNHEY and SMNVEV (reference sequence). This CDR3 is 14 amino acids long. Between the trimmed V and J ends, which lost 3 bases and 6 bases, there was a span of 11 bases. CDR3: CASSFTGKDEKLFF. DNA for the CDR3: TGTGCCAGCAGTTTTACAGGGAAGGATGAAAAACTGTTTTTT.

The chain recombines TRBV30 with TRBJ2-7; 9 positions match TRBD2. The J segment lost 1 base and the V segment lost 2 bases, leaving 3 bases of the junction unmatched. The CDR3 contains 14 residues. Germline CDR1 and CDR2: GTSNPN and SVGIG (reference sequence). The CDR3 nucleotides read TGTGCCTGGAGTATCCTAGCGGGATCCTACGAGCAGTACTTC. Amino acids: CAWSILAGSYEQYF.

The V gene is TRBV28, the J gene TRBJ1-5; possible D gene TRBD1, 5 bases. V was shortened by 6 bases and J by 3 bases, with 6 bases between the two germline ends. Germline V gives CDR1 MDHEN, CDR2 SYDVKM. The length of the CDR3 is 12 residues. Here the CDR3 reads CASRGVNQPQHF. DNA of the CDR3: TGTGCCAGCAGAGGGGTCAATCAGCCCCAGCATTTT.

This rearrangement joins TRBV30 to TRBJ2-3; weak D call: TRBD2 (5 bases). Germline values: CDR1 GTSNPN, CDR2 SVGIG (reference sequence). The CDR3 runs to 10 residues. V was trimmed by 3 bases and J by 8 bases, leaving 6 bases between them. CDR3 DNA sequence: TGTGCCTGGAGGCGGGTTACGCAGTATTTT. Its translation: CAWRRVTQYF. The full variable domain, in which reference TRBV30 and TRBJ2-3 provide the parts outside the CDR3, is SQTIHQWPATLVQPVGSPLSLECTVEGTSNPNLYWYRQAAGRGLQLLFYSVGIGQISSEVPQNLSASRPQDRQFILSSKKLLLSDSGFYLCAWRRVTQYFGPGTRLTVL.

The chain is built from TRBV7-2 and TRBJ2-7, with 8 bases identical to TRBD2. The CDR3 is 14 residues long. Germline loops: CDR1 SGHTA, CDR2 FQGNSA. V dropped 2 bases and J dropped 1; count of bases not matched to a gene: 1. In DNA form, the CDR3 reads TGTGCCAGCAGCTTAATAGCGGGGTCCTACGAGCAGTACTTC. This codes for CASSLIAGSYEQYF.

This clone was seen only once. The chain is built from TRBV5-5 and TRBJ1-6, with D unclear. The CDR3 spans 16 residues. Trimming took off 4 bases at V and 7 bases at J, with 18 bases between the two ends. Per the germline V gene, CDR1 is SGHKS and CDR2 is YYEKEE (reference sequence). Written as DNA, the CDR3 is TGTGCCAGCAGCCAACAAATGACTCTGCCCAATTCACCCCTCCACTTT. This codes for CASSQQMTLPNSPLHF.

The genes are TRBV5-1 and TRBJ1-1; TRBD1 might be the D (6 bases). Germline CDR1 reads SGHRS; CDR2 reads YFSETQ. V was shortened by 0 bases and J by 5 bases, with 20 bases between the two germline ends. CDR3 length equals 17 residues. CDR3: CASSLDPGATGWTEAFF. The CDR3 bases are TGCGCCAGCAGCTTGGATCCAGGAGCTACAGGGTGGACTGAAGCTTTCTTT.

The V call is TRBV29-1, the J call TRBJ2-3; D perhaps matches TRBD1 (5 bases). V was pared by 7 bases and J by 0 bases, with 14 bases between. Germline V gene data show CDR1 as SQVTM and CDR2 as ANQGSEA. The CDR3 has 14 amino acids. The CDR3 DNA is TGCAGCGAACAAACAGGAACTAGCACAGATACGCAGTATTTT. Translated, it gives CSEQTGTSTDTQYF.

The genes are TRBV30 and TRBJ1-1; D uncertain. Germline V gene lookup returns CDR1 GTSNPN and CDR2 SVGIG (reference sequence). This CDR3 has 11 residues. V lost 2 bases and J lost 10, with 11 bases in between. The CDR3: CAWSLSSGAFF. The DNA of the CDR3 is TGTGCCTGGAGTTTATCTAGTGGAGCTTTCTTT. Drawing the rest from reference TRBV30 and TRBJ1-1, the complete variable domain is SQTIHQWPATLVQPVGSPLSLECTVEGTSNPNLYWYRQAAGRGLQLLFYSVGIGQISSEVPQNLSASRPQDRQFILSSKKLLLSDSGFYLCAWSLSSGAFFGQGTRLTVV.

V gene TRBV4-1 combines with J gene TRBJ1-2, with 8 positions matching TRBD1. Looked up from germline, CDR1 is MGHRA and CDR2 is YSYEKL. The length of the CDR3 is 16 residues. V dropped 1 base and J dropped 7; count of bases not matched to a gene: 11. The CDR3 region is CASSQGGGRGRGGYTF. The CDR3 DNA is TGCGCCAGCAGCCAAGGAGGTGGCAGGGGGCGAGGTGGCTACACCTTC.

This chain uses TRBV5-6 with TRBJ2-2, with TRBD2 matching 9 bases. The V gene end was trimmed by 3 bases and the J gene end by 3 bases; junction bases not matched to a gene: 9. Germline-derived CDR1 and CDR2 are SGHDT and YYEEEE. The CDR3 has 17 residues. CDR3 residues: CASSSVSGRSYTGELFF. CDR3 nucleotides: TGTGCCAGCAGCTCGGTCAGCGGGAGGAGTTACACCGGGGAGCTGTTTTTT.

As DNA, the CDR3 is TGCGCCAGCAGCTTGGCTGGGACAGGAAATAGGGAAGCTTTCTTT. It yields the protein CASSLAGTGNREAFF. The rearrangement joins TRBV5-1 to TRBJ1-1; 8 bases align to TRBD1. From germline, CDR1 is SGHRS and CDR2 YFSETQ. This CDR3 has 15 amino acids. J gave up 8 bases and V 0 bases, and 9 bases lay outside the gene matches.

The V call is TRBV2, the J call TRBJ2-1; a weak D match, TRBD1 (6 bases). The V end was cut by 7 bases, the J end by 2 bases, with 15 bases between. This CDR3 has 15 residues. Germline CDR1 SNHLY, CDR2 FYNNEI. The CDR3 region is CASKLDRYTYNEQFF. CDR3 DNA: TGTGCCAGCAAGTTAGACAGGTACACCTACAATGAGCAGTTCTTC.

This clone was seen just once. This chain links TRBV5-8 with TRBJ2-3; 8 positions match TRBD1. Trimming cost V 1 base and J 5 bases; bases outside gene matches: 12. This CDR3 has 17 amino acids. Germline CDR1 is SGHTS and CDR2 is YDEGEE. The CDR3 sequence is CASSLIPTGTGLDTQYF. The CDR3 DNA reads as TGTGCCAGCAGCTTGATCCCTACCGGGACAGGCCTAGATACGCAGTATTTT.

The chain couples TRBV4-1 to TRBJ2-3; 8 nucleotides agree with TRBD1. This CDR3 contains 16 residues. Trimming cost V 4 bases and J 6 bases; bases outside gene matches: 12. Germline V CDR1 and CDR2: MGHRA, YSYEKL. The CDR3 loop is CASSLVRDRMRDTQYF. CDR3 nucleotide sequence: TGCGCCAGCAGCCTCGTCCGGGACAGGATGAGGGATACGCAGTATTTT.

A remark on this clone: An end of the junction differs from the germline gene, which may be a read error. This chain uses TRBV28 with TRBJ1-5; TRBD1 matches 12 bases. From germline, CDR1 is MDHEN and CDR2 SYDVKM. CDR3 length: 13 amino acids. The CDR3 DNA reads TGTGCCAGCAGTTTGGGACAGGGGGCGGGTGTGGCTTTT. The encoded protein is CASSLGQGAGVAF. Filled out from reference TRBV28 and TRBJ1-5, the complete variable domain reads DVKVTQSSRYLVKRTGEKVFLECVQDMDHENMFWYRQDPGLGLRLIYFSYDVKMKEKGDIPEGYSVSREKKERFSLILESASTNQTSMYLCASSLGQGAGVAFGDGTRLSIL.

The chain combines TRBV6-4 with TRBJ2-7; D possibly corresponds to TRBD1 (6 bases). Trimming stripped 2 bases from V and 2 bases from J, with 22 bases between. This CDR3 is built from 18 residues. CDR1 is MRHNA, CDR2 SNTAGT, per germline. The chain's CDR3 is CASSDRSPGQLHTYEQYF. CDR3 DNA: TGTGCCAGCAGTGACCGCAGTCCGGGACAACTACACACCTACGAGCAGTACTTC.

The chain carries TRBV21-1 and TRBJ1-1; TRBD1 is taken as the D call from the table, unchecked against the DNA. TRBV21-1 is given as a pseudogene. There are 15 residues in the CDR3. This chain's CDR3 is CASSNLQGAKTEAFF. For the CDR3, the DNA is TGTGCCAGCAGCAACCTACAGGGGGCCAAGACTGAAGCTTTCTTT.